This T cell receptor (beta chain) is drawn from a study of cytotoxic CD8 clonotypes in ibrutinib-treated CLL. Study summary: There were, on average, nearly 260,000 productive templates and around 94,000 productive rearrangements per sample.

The CDR3 extends over 13 amino acids. Germline V CDR1 and CDR2: SGDLS, YYNGEE. V was trimmed by 1 base and J by 10 bases, leaving 11 bases between them. A remark on this clone: Its matching antigen is unknown.

Study-wide findings and caveats: Measured clonality at baseline was greater than in age-matched healthy donors and tracked with circulating CD8+ T-cell counts. Sustained-remission patients were sampled at one set of times and progressing patients at different ones.

The planned depth of sequencing spanned 1 in 200,000 to 1 in 1 million T cells. Here immunoSEQ multiplex PCR was the method, and the copy in TCRdb shows in-frame clones only, minus some. The sample holds approximately 320,000 clones, 67% seen once. The sequences come from PBMCs, collected after 36 months of ibrutinib treatment. This receptor was identified in a human donor with chronic lymphocytic leukemia. This rearrangement joins TRBV9 to TRBJ2-2; D is unresolved. The CDR3 spells CASSVLSSVELFF. The DNA for the CDR3 is TGTGCCAGCAGCGTATTGAGTTCTGTGGAGCTGTTTTTT. Looking up the rest from reference TRBV9 and TRBJ2-2 gives the full variable domain: DSGVTQTPKHLITATGQRVTLRCSPRSGDLSVYWYQQSLDQGLQFLIQYYNGEERAKGNILERFSAQQFPDLHSELNLSSLELGDSALYFCASSVLSSVELFFGEGSRLTVL.